These 28 T cell receptor beta chains came from one sample sequenced in a study of early T cells in non-severe SARS-CoV-2 infection. TCRdb used MiXCR to reprocess the 5' RACE reads, holding one entry per CDR3 protein. Of about 35,000 distinct CDR3 sequences listed, under 5.5% are singletons. Source material: whole blood. These TCRs come from an adult who was a healthcare worker with PCR-confirmed SARS-CoV-2 infection or an uninfected control (not recorded which).

This clonotype was seen at least ten times. CDR3 DNA: TGTGCCAGCAGTTTTGGGGGGGCGCGCTCCTACGAGCAGTACTTC. Its protein is CASSFGGARSYEQYF. The V call is TRBV28, the J call TRBJ2-7; D is perhaps TRBD2 (7 bases). This CDR3 is 15 amino acids long. Germline CDR1 reads MDHEN; CDR2 reads SYDVKM. Between the trimmed V and J ends, which lost 3 bases and 0 bases, there was a span of 12 bases.

This clonotype came up many times. The rearrangement joins TRBV24-1 to TRBJ1-2, with unresolved D. V was shortened by 3 bases and J by 8 bases, with 15 bases between the two germline ends. This CDR3 spans 14 amino acids. In germline, CDR1 is KGHDR, CDR2 SFDVKD. The CDR3 protein is CATSDNKEVAGYTF. CDR3 sequence (DNA): TGTGCCACCAGTGATAACAAGGAAGTCGCAGGCTACACCTTC.

This clonotype has ten or more counts. The rearrangement uses TRBV30 and TRBJ1-1, with D maybe TRBD1 (5 bases). The CDR3 sequence is 12 residues long. V lost 5 bases and J lost 1, with 8 bases in between. Germline CDR1 reads GTSNPN; CDR2 reads SVGIG (reference sequence). CDR3 residues: CAWVQENTEAFF. CDR3 coding DNA: TGTGCCTGGGTACAGGAGAACACTGAAGCTTTCTTT.

This clonotype occurred many times. The chain joins TRBV13 to TRBJ1-6; weak D call: TRBD1 (5 bases). V was trimmed by 3 bases and J by 7 bases, leaving 13 bases between them. From germline, CDR1 is PRHDT and CDR2 FYEKMQ (reference sequence). The CDR3 spans 15 residues. The CDR3 reads CASSFTRQRNSPLHF. The CDR3 DNA sequence: TGTGCCAGCAGCTTTACAAGACAGAGAAATTCACCCCTCCACTTT. The full variable domain, in which reference TRBV13 and TRBJ1-6 provide the parts outside the CDR3, is AAGVIQSPRHLIKEKRETATLKCYPIPRHDTVYWYQQGPGQDPQFLISFYEKMQSDKGSIPDRFSAQQFSDYHSELNMSSLELGDSALYFCASSFTRQRNSPLHFGNGTRLTVT.

This clonotype came up a few times. The rearrangement links TRBV28 to TRBJ1-1, with D possibly matching TRBD1 (6 bases). Trimming took 6 bases from V and 1 from J, leaving 21 bases between them. The CDR3 is 17 residues long. Germline lookup yields CDR1 MDHEN and CDR2 SYDVKM. The CDR3 loop is CASRTGTRLVRNTEAFF. CDR3 bases: TGTGCCAGCAGGACCGGGACACGTCTGGTCCGGAACACTGAAGCTTTCTTT.

This clonotype showed up many times. The V and J genes are TRBV20-1 and TRBJ2-5, with D uncertain. Germline V gene sequence: CDR1 DFQATT, CDR2 SNEGSKA (reference sequence). The CDR3 extends over 9 amino acids. The ends were cut back, 5 bases at V and 5 bases at J, with 3 bases in the middle. CDR3 protein: CSAPETQYF. In DNA form, the CDR3 reads TGCAGTGCTCCCGAGACCCAGTACTTC.

The chain uses TRBV5-6 and TRBJ1-2, with TRBD1 identical over 9 bases. This CDR3 region has 17 residues. V lost 5 bases and J lost 5; bases outside the gene matches: 16. The germline V gene has CDR1 SGHDT and CDR2 YYEEEE. Here the CDR3 reads CASSPVDRTGASYGYTF. The CDR3 bases are TGTGCCAGCAGTCCAGTAGACCGGACAGGGGCTTCGTATGGCTACACCTTC.

This clonotype came up many times. The V and J genes are TRBV7-2 and TRBJ1-5; D not resolved. CDR1 is SGHTA, CDR2 FQGNSA, per germline. The germline V and J ends were trimmed by 1 base and 0 bases, with 7 bases remaining between them. CDR3 length: 15 amino acids. DNA for the CDR3: TGTGCCAGCAGCTTAGTCAGTGATAGCAATCAGCCCCAGCATTTT. It is translated as CASSLVSDSNQPQHF.

This clonotype was seen many times. This chain links TRBV5-6 with TRBJ1-6; a possible D gene is TRBD1 (5 bases). V was trimmed by 1 base and J by 8 bases, leaving 13 bases between them. The CDR3 sequence is 15 residues long. Germline CDR1 and CDR2: SGHDT and YYEEEE. The DNA for the CDR3 is TGTGCCAGCAGCTTGCAGGGCCGATACGATTCACCCCTCCACTTT. Translating gives CASSLQGRYDSPLHF.

The chain uses TRBV7-9 and TRBJ2-5, with D possibly called TRBD1 or TRBD2 (5 bases each). V was shortened by 5 bases and J by 1 base, with 14 bases between the two germline ends. Germline values: CDR1 SEHNR, CDR2 FQNEAQ (reference sequence). The CDR3 extends over 15 amino acids. The CDR3 DNA sequence: TGTGCCAGCAGCCCACTGTTTGGGGGCCAAGAGACCCAGTACTTC. Translated, it gives CASSPLFGGQETQYF.

This clonotype has at least ten counts. The chain employs TRBV27 and TRBJ1-2, with 10 bases lining up with TRBD1. V was clipped by 4 bases and J by 6 bases; unmatched bases: 8. The CDR3 covers 15 residues. Germline CDR1 MNHEY, CDR2 SMNVEV (reference sequence). The CDR3 sequence is CASSSPTGGRNGYTF. In DNA, the CDR3 is TGTGCCAGCAGTTCCCCGACAGGGGGCCGAAATGGCTACACCTTC.

This clonotype has ten or more counts. The gene calls are TRBV5-4 and TRBJ1-1; D is unresolved. This CDR3 comprises 12 residues. From germline, CDR1 is SGHNT and CDR2 YYREEE (reference sequence). V lost 4 bases to trimming and J lost 1 base, with 5 bases between them. As DNA, the CDR3 is TGTGCCAGCAGCGCCTGGAACACTGAAGCTTTCTTT. It translates to CASSAWNTEAFF.

This clonotype was picked up a small number of times. The chain combines TRBV3-1 with TRBJ1-5; no clear D gene. The CDR3 is 13 residues long. CDR1 is LGHDT, CDR2 YNNKEL, per germline (reference sequence). Trimming took 4 bases from V and 2 from J, leaving 6 bases between them. The CDR3 DNA follows: TGTGCCAGCAGCCCCGGGGGCAATCAGCCCCAGCATTTT. Its protein is CASSPGGNQPQHF.

This clonotype has a count of ten or more. The J gene is TRBJ2-1, the V gene TRBV5-1; D is perhaps TRBD1 or TRBD2 (6 bases each). This CDR3 has 15 residues. Germline-derived CDR1 and CDR2 are SGHRS and YFSETQ. Trimming shortened V by 0 bases and J by 2 bases, and 9 bases separated the two germline ends. The CDR3 DNA is TGCGCCAGCAGCTTGGTCGGGGGCACCTACAATGAGCAGTTCTTC. This sequence encodes CASSLVGGTYNEQFF.

This clonotype has at least ten counts. The CDR3 DNA sequence: TGCAGTGGGGTCGATGGAAACACCATATATTTT. Protein product: CSGVDGNTIYF. The chain carries TRBV20-1 and TRBJ1-3; D not resolved. This CDR3 contains 11 residues. V lost 7 bases and J lost 3, with 7 bases in between. From germline, CDR1 is DFQATT and CDR2 SNEGSKA (reference sequence).

This clonotype was picked up many times. The CDR3 coding sequence is TGTGCCAGCAGTTCCCGAGGTGGGACAAGCCTCGCAGATACGCAGTATTTT. Protein: CASSSRGGTSLADTQYF. V is TRBV7-3 and J is TRBJ2-3; TRBD1 is a possible D gene (6 bases). Germline V gene lookup returns CDR1 SGHTA and CDR2 FQGTGA. This CDR3 is 17 amino acids long. With 6 bases removed from V and 4 bases from J, the gap between germline ends came to 23 bases. The full variable domain, its missing parts supplied by reference TRBV7-3 and TRBJ2-3, is GAGVSQTPSNKVTEKGKYVELRCDPISGHTALYWYRQSLGQGPEFLIYFQGTGAADDSGLPNDRFFAVRPEGSVSTLKIQRTERGDSAVYLCASSSRGGTSLADTQYFGPGTRLTVL.

This clonotype showed up many times. A junction boundary mismatches the germline segment, possibly from a read error. The chain carries TRBV7-9 and TRBJ1-1; D gene ambiguous. Germline V lookup: CDR1 SEHNR, CDR2 FQNEAQ (reference sequence). The CDR3 consists of 11 residues. The CDR3 nucleotides read TGTGCCAGCAGCCACTCACCCGAAGTTTTCTTT. Residues: CASSHSPEVFF.

This clonotype showed up many times. The V call is TRBV24-1, the J call TRBJ2-3, with 10 bases identical to TRBD1. The CDR3 totals 16 residues. V dropped 5 bases and J dropped 1; count of bases not matched to a gene: 5. Germline loops: CDR1 KGHDR, CDR2 SFDVKD. The CDR3 nucleotides are TGTGCCACCAGTGTCTACGGGACAGGGGGCACAGATACGCAGTATTTT. This encodes CATSVYGTGGTDTQYF.

This clonotype came up many times. The rearrangement links TRBV4-3 to TRBJ1-2; TRBD1 agrees at 8 bases. Germline-derived CDR1 and CDR2 are LGHNA and YSLEER. Trimming at V came to 0 bases and at J to 3 bases, leaving 6 bases not matched to a gene. This CDR3 region has 16 residues. CDR3 nucleotides: TGCGCCAGCAGCCAAGATGGGGTACAGGGGGACTATGGCTACACCTTC. Amino acid sequence: CASSQDGVQGDYGYTF.

In its sample, this clonotype was seen many times. V usage is TRBV5-4 and J usage is TRBJ1-1; TRBD1 matches at 8 bases. Germline loops: CDR1 SGHNT, CDR2 YYREEE (reference sequence). V shed 4 bases, J shed 1 base, and the junction held 3 bases outside the gene matches. The length of the CDR3 is 14 residues. CDR3 bases: TGTGCCAGCAGCATAGGACAGGGGAACACTGAAGCTTTCTTT. It yields the protein CASSIGQGNTEAFF. The whole variable domain, remainder taken from reference TRBV5-4 and TRBJ1-1, is ETGVTQSPTHLIKTRGQQVTLRCSSQSGHNTVSWYQQALGQGPQFIFQYYREEENGRGNFPPRFSGLQFPNYSSELNVNALELDDSALYLCASSIGQGNTEAFFGQGTRLTVV.

This clonotype was recorded a few times. This chain links TRBV18 with TRBJ1-4; 10 bases line up with TRBD1. With V trimmed by 2 bases and J by 8 bases, 5 bases remained unmatched. CDR3 length: 15 amino acids. Germline V CDR1 and CDR2: KGHSH, LQKENI. The CDR3 DNA is TGTGCCAGCTCACCAGACAGGGGGCGTTTCGAAAAACTGTTTTTT. This sequence encodes CASSPDRGRFEKLFF.

This clonotype was seen many times. The chain employs TRBV19 and TRBJ2-7; no firm D call. The length of the CDR3 is 13 residues. The V gene lost 3 bases and the J gene lost 3 bases, with 9 bases spanning the gap. Looked up from germline, CDR1 is LNHDA and CDR2 is SQIVND (reference sequence). The chain's CDR3 is CASSINGDYEQYF. In DNA, the CDR3 is TGTGCCAGTAGTATCAATGGGGACTACGAGCAGTACTTC. Full variable domain (remainder filled in from reference TRBV19 and TRBJ2-7): DGGITQSPKYLFRKEGQNVTLSCEQNLNHDAMYWYRQDPGQGLRLIYYSQIVNDFQKGDIAEGYSVSREKKESFPLTVTSAQKNPTAFYLCASSINGDYEQYFGPGTRLTVT.

Relative to its sample, this clonotype is large. The chain joins TRBV7-2 to TRBJ2-7; 7 nucleotides line up with TRBD1. Germline V CDR1 and CDR2: SGHTA, FQGNSA. The V and J ends lost 5 bases and 6 bases, in that order; junction bases with no gene match: 4. This CDR3 has 12 residues. CDR3 in amino acids: CASSTTGVEQYF. The DNA for the CDR3 is TGTGCCAGCAGCACCACAGGGGTCGAGCAGTACTTC.

This clonotype has at least ten counts. This chain joins TRBV7-2 and TRBJ2-3; D ambiguous. The germline gives CDR1 SGHTA, CDR2 FQGNSA. The CDR3 has 15 residues. V gave up 1 base and J gave up 1 base, with 9 bases separating them. CDR3 region: CASSLGWLGTDTQYF. Here the CDR3 DNA reads TGTGCCAGCAGCTTAGGGTGGCTAGGCACAGATACGCAGTATTTT. The full variable domain, in which reference TRBV7-2 and TRBJ2-3 provide the parts outside the CDR3, is GAGVSQSPSNKVTEKGKDVELRCDPISGHTALYWYRQSLGQGLEFLIYFQGNSAPDKSGLPSDRFSAERTGGSVSTLTIQRTQQEDSAVYLCASSLGWLGTDTQYFGPGTRLTVL.

The table lists this clonotype with many counts. V and J are TRBV5-4 and TRBJ1-1; 9 bases map to TRBD1. Per germline, CDR1 SGHNT and CDR2 YYREEE (reference sequence). The V segment lost 4 bases and the J segment 5 bases; nucleotides outside the gene matches: 6. The CDR3 loop spans 14 amino acids. CDR3: CASSQQGARTEAFF. CDR3 nucleotides: TGTGCCAGCAGCCAACAGGGGGCGCGGACTGAAGCTTTCTTT.

A few counts support this clonotype. V usage is TRBV20-1 and J usage is TRBJ2-3; D tentatively reads TRBD1 or TRBD2 (5 bases each). Germline V lookup: CDR1 DFQATT, CDR2 SNEGSKA (reference sequence). This CDR3 has 15 residues. The V and J ends lost 1 base and 2 bases respectively, with 13 bases between them. CDR3 sequence reads: CSARAGAGFTDTQYF. DNA for the CDR3: TGCAGTGCTAGAGCCGGGGCAGGGTTCACAGATACGCAGTATTTT.

In this sample, this clonotype turned up many times. The V gene is TRBV11-2, the J gene TRBJ2-3; 9 positions agree with TRBD1. Trimming cost V 2 bases and J 3 bases; bases outside gene matches: 9. The CDR3 totals 17 residues. The V gene's germline CDR1 is SGHAT and CDR2 FQNNGV. The CDR3 here is CASSLKTGTGKTDTQYF. The CDR3 nucleotides are TGTGCCAGCAGCTTAAAGACCGGGACAGGGAAGACAGATACGCAGTATTTT.

A few counts support this clonotype. The chain links TRBV20-1 to TRBJ2-7; TRBD1 matches 7 bases. The junction had 14 bases not matched to a gene; V was cut back by 7 bases and J by 5 bases. The CDR3 runs to 14 residues. Germline values: CDR1 DFQATT, CDR2 SNEGSKA (reference sequence). CDR3 sequence (DNA): TGCAGTGGGCAACGACAGGGCTTTCGGGACGAGCAGTACTTC. This sequence encodes CSGQRQGFRDEQYF.